This TCR beta chain was documented in a study of blood T cell repertoires in COVID-19. Study background: The origin of the acute and convalescent COVID-19 samples was the United States, Italy and Spain. T cells, B-cell-depleted T cells, or PBMCs provided the cDNA or gDNA that served as material.

The Seattle patients, enrolled during active infection, were followed longitudinally. Trimming cost V 0 bases and J 8 bases, with 13 bases left between them. This CDR3 contains 14 residues. CDR1 is SGDLS, CDR2 YYNGEE, per germline. The authors' processing: Reference gene primer amplification in the assay estimated nucleated cell counts. The repertoire was sequenced with immunoSEQ multiplex PCR; TCRdb's copy has only in-frame clones and lacks some. That table gives V, J and clone size, and the DNA gave D and trimming. The data contain some 180,000 clones, approximately 88% of them singletons. This sequence was found in a woman aged 35 to 49 with COVID-19, enrolled during active disease. Sequences were obtained from peripheral blood. The chain uses TRBV9 and TRBJ2-3; a possible D gene is TRBD1 (5 bases). The CDR3 DNA is TGTGCCAGCAGCGTAGAGGGGAACCCCCCTACGCAGTATTTT. Protein: CASSVEGNPPTQYF.